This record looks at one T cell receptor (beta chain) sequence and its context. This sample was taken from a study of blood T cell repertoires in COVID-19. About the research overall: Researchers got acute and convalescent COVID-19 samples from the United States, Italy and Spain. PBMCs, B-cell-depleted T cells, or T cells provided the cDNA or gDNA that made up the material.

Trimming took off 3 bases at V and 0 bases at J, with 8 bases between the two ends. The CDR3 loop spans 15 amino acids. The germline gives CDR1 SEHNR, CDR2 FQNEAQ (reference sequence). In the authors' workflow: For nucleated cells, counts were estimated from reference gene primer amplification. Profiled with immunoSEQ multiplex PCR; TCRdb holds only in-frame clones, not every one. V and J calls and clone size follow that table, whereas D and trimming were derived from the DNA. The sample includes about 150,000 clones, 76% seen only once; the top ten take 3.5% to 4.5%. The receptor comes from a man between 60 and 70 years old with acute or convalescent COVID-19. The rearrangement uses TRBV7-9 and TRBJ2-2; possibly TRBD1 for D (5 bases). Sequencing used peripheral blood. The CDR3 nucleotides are TGTGCCAGCAGCTTGCCCAGGGCGAACACCGGGGAGCTGTTTTTT. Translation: CASSLPRANTGELFF. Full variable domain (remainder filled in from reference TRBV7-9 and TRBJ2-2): DTGVSQNPRHKITKRGQNVTFRCDPISEHNRLYWYRQTLGQGPEFLTYFQNEAQLEKSRLLSDRFSAERPKGSFSTLEIQRTEQGDSAMYLCASSLPRANTGELFFGEGSRLTVL.